Here is one T cell receptor beta chain with its context. Its antigen remains unidentified. This record belongs to a study of cytomegalovirus exposure and HLA in healthy donors. Whole-study results and caveats: A few chains tied to CMV proved CMV antigen-specific in vitro. Accounts indicate the classifier identified cytomegalovirus status with strong specificity and sensitivity. The authors later found HLA-associated TCR beta chains more clonally expanded than equally common others.

PCR involved 60 Vbeta and 13 Jbeta primers. Authors' methods: Among the unique TCR beta chains that a later analysis counted, about 84 million in all, some 10 million were shared. Some clones are missing from TCRdb's copy, which holds only in-frame ones; the method was immunoSEQ multiplex PCR. Clonal size and the V and J genes are those of that table, whereas D and trimming came from the DNA. In total, the table holds some 130,000 clones. Sequenced input: PBMCs. The receptor's source is a man aged 18 to 35 in good health and CMV-seronegative.

The DNA for the CDR3 is TGTGCCAGCAGCTTGCCGGGGACAGAATCAATGAACACTGAAGCTTTCTTT. Translating gives CASSLPGTESMNTEAFF. This rearrangement joins TRBV5-4 to TRBJ1-1, with 7 bases matching TRBD1. This CDR3 contains 17 residues. The germline CDR1 and CDR2 sequences are SGHNT and YYREEE (reference sequence). V was clipped by 1 base and J by 0 bases; unmatched bases: 9.